Presented here are 4 T cell receptor beta chains from one specimen sequenced in a study of OX40 agonist ivuxolimab in advanced cancers. Some clones are missing from TCRdb's copy, which holds only in-frame ones; the method was immunoSEQ multiplex PCR. The data contain roughly 38,000 clones, roughly 80% of them singletons. The sample here was CD4+ or CD8+ T cells sorted from blood, taken in a trial of the OX40 agonist ivuxolimab. The receptors come from an adult with an advanced solid tumor such as melanoma, head and neck, liver or kidney cancer.

The rearrangement uses TRBV5-4 and TRBJ2-7; no definite D call. Germline V gives CDR1 SGHNT, CDR2 YYREEE (reference sequence). CDR3 size: 15 residues. V gave up 2 bases and J gave up 0 bases, with 12 bases separating them. CDR3 residues: CASSFGISSSYEQYF. The CDR3, as DNA: TGTGCCAGCAGCTTCGGCATTAGCAGCTCCTACGAGCAGTACTTC.

This chain links TRBV15 with TRBJ2-5; no clear D. V gave up 3 bases and J gave up 5 bases, with 7 bases separating them. The germline V gene encodes CDR1 LNHNV and CDR2 YYDKDF (reference sequence). The CDR3 runs to 12 residues. In DNA form, the CDR3 reads TGTGCCACCAGCAGGGTATCGGAGACCCAGTACTTC. Translating it yields CATSRVSETQYF.

The chain joins TRBV5-1 to TRBJ1-1; 8 nucleotides agree with TRBD1. CDR3 length: 15 amino acids. J lost 4 bases, V lost 4 bases, and 9 bases had no gene match. From germline, CDR1 is SGHRS and CDR2 YFSETQ. The CDR3 DNA sequence: TGCGCCAGCAGCGCCTCGGACAGGGCGGGCACTGAAGCTTTCTTT. This sequence encodes CASSASDRAGTEAFF. Full variable domain (rest looked up from reference TRBV5-1 and TRBJ1-1): KAGVTQTPRYLIKTRGQQVTLSCSPISGHRSVSWYQQTPGQGLQFLFEYFSETQRNKGNFPGRFSGRQFSNSRSEMNVSTLELGDSALYLCASSASDRAGTEAFFGQGTRLTVV.

The V gene is TRBV9, the J gene TRBJ1-6; TRBD1 aligns across 10 bases. The CDR3 extends over 17 amino acids. Germline values: CDR1 SGDLS, CDR2 YYNGEE. V lost 4 bases and J lost 0; bases outside the gene matches: 4. The CDR3 DNA reads as TGTGCCAGCAGCCCCCGACAGGGGGCCTCCTATAATTCACCCCTCCACTTT. Protein: CASSPRQGASYNSPLHF.